This TCR beta chain was observed in a study of CD8+ T cells in alopecia areata. cDNA prepared by RNA extraction and subsequent reverse transcription served as the template for sequencing. Sequencing used immunoSEQ multiplex PCR; TCRdb keeps in-frame clones, though not all of them. The sample records 90,000 to 100,000 clones, 41% being singletons. Findings and limits, study-wide: Mice showed clearer TCR sharing than patients did, a gap that was possibly HLA-related.

The table lists this clone with a few counts. What it binds is not known. The V and J ends lost 1 base and 3 bases respectively, with 16 bases between them. There are 16 residues in the CDR3. Germline V lookup: CDR1 SGHVS, CDR2 FQNEAQ. The sequence was collected from a human donor with alopecia areata. Sequences were obtained from CD4+ T cells sorted from blood. The genes are TRBV7-8 and TRBJ2-7, with D perhaps TRBD1 (6 bases). CDR3 sequence reads: CASSLGALGQSYEQYF. CDR3 bases: TGTGCCAGCAGCTTAGGTGCTCTAGGACAGAGCTACGAGCAGTACTTC.